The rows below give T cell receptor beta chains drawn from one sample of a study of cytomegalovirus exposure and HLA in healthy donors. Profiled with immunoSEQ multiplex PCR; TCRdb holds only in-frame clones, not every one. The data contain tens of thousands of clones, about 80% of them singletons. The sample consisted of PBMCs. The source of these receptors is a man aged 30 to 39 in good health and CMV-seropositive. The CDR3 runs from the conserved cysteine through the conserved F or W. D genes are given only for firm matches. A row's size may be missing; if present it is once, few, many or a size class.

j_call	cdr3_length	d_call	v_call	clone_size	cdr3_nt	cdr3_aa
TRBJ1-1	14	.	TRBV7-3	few	TGTGCCAGCAGCCCCGTTAATTCTGACACTGAAGCTTTCTTT	CASSPVNSDTEAFF
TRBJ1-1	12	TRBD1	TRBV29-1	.	TGCAGCGTTGAAGGGACAGGGGTAGCGGCTTTCTTT	CSVEGTGVAAFF
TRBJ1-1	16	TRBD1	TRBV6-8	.	TGTGCCAGCATTCCCCCAGGGACAGGGGATAACACTGAAGCTTTCTTT	CASIPPGTGDNTEAFF
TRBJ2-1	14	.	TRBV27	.	TGTGCCAGCGCTACCCTTATCCGTCCCAATGAGCAGTTCTTC	CASATLIRPNEQFF
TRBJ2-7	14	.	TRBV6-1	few	TGTGCCAGCAGTGATACAGGGCTTTCGTACGAGCAGTACTTC	CASSDTGLSYEQYF
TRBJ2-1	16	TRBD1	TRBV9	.	TGTGCCAGCAGCGCAACCGGGACAGGGTTCTACAATGAGCAGTTCTTC	CASSATGTGFYNEQFF
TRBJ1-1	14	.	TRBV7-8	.	TGTGCCAGCAGCTTTTTCAGGGTGAACACTGAAGCTTTCTTT	CASSFFRVNTEAFF
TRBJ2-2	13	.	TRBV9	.	TGTGCCAGCAGCGTAGTTGAGGGCGGGGAGCTGTTTTTT	CASSVVEGGELFF
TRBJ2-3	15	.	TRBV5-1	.	TGCGCCAGCAGCGGGCAGGGGAAGGTTTCAGATACGCAGTATTTT	CASSGQGKVSDTQYF
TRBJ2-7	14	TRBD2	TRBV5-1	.	TGCGCCAGCAGCCCGGGACTAGTAGGCTACGAGCAGTACTTC	CASSPGLVGYEQYF
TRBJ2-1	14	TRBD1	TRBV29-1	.	TGCAGCGTGACAGGGCGTCGCTCCTACAATGAGCAGTTCTTC	CSVTGRRSYNEQFF
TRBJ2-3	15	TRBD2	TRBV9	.	TGTGCCAGCAGATTAGCGGGAGGTGAAACAGATACGCAGTATTTT	CASRLAGGETDTQYF
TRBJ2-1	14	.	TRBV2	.	TGTGCCAGCAATCCCACAGGTGAGGACAATGAGCAGTTCTTC	CASNPTGEDNEQFF
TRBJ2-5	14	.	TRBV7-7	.	TGTGCTAGCAGCTCCTACTTGGGGGGAGAGACCCAGTACTTC	CASSSYLGGETQYF
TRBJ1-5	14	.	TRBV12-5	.	TGTGCTAGTGGTCTCGGACAGCGGAATCAGCCCCAGCATTTT	CASGLGQRNQPQHF
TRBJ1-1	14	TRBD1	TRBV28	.	TGTGCCACCTCAGGGGGTAGGCCCTACACTGAAGCTTTCTTT	CATSGGRPYTEAFF
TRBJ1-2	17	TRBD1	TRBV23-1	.	TGCGCCAGCAGTCATTCGAACAGGGGGAAGAGCACGGAAGGCTACACCTTC	CASSHSNRGKSTEGYTF